The 14 T cell receptor beta chains given below trace back to one sample, sequenced in a study of cytotoxic CD8 clonotypes in ibrutinib-treated CLL. TCRdb's copy holds only in-frame clones and misses some; the assay was immunoSEQ multiplex PCR. The sample has about 330,000 clones; about 61% are singletons. The sequenced sample was PBMCs, obtained after 36 months of ibrutinib treatment. These receptor sequences come from a human donor with chronic lymphocytic leukemia.

The genes are TRBV5-8 and TRBJ2-7; 7 bases line up with TRBD1. The CDR3 has 14 residues. Unmatched junction bases numbered 7, after V lost 3 bases and J lost 4 bases. Germline assignment: CDR1 SGHTS and CDR2 YDEGEE. The CDR3 sequence: CASSYPGQKYEQYF. DNA for the CDR3: TGTGCCAGCAGCTATCCGGGACAGAAATACGAGCAGTACTTC.

Only a few counts were recorded for this clone. The rearrangement uses TRBV5-1 and TRBJ2-7; D perhaps matches TRBD1 (5 bases). Looked up from germline, CDR1 is SGHRS and CDR2 is YFSETQ. Trimming cost V 4 bases and J 2 bases, with 13 bases left between them. This CDR3 spans 14 amino acids. CDR3 residues: CASSPQGGPYEQYF. In nucleotides, the CDR3 is TGCGCCAGCAGCCCGCAGGGTGGGCCCTACGAGCAGTACTTC.

The gene calls are TRBV21-1 and TRBJ2-1. TRBV21-1 is listed as a pseudogene. This CDR3 comprises 17 residues. CDR3 sequence (DNA): TGTGCCAGCAGCATCAGGGGGTCTGGCGGGGGATACAATGAGCAGTTCTTC. This encodes CASSIRGSGGGYNEQFF.

The chain couples TRBV5-1 to TRBJ1-1; D not resolved. This CDR3 spans 15 amino acids. V was clipped by 0 bases and J by 6 bases, with 15 bases between them. CDR1 and CDR2 from the germline V gene are SGHRS and YFSETQ. The CDR3 sequence is CASSLEVVSLSEAFF. The CDR3 DNA reads as TGCGCCAGCAGCTTGGAGGTAGTGAGTTTGTCTGAAGCTTTCTTT.

This chain uses TRBV2 with TRBJ2-1, with D possibly TRBD2 on 5 matching bases. Trimming took off 9 bases at V and 0 bases at J, with 12 bases between the two ends. Germline V gives CDR1 SNHLY, CDR2 FYNNEI. This CDR3 region has 14 residues. The CDR3 nucleotides read TGTGCCAGTCGGAGCGGTTACTCCTACAATGAGCAGTTCTTC. Amino acid sequence: CASRSGYSYNEQFF.

V usage is TRBV28 and J usage is TRBJ1-2, with D possibly TRBD1 on 6 matching bases. This CDR3 contains 14 residues. The V end lost 3 bases, the J end lost 5 bases, and 13 bases lay between the germline ends. Germline V CDR1 and CDR2: MDHEN, SYDVKM. The CDR3: CASSFPGQIYGYTF. As DNA, the CDR3 is TGTGCCAGCAGTTTCCCCGGACAGATATATGGCTACACCTTC.

The chain joins TRBV18 to TRBJ1-3, with unresolved D. Germline CDR1 KGHSH, CDR2 LQKENI. Trimming cost V 3 bases and J 1 base, with 13 bases left between them. CDR3 length: 16 amino acids. The CDR3 DNA follows: TGTGCCAGCTCACCGGCCAGCCTATTGTCTGGAAACACCATATATTTT. It codes for CASSPASLLSGNTIYF.

This chain links TRBV2 with TRBJ2-7, with 8 bases matching TRBD2. Trimming removed 9 bases from V and 6 bases from J; junction bases left unmatched: 7. Germline values: CDR1 SNHLY, CDR2 FYNNEI. This CDR3 is 12 amino acids long. CDR3 DNA: TGTGCCAGTACCGGGACTAGTGTCGAGCAGTACTTC. Translating it yields CASTGTSVEQYF. Variable domain in full (rest from reference TRBV2 and TRBJ2-7): EPEVTQTPSHQVTQMGQEVILRCVPISNHLYFYWYRQILGQKVEFLVSFYNNEISEKSEIFDDQFSVERPDGSNFTLKIRSTKLEDSAMYFCASTGTSVEQYFGPGTRLTVT.

This chain connects TRBV19 to TRBJ2-2; 7 bases fit TRBD2. After removal of 3 bases from V and 7 bases from J, the junction contained 8 bases not matched to a gene. Germline V CDR1 and CDR2: LNHDA, SQIVND (reference sequence). The CDR3 has 15 residues. CDR3: CASSIGDYDYGELFF. Written as DNA, the CDR3 is TGTGCCAGTAGTATCGGGGACTACGATTACGGGGAGCTGTTTTTT.

The rearrangement joins TRBV27 to TRBJ2-7, with 12 bases identical to TRBD2. The CDR3 contains 15 residues. Germline V CDR1 and CDR2: MNHEY, SMNVEV (reference sequence). The V segment lost 5 bases and the J segment 6 bases; nucleotides outside the gene matches: 8. CDR3 bases: TGTGCCAGCAGTAAAGGACTAGCGGGACTAAGCGAGCAGTACTTC. As protein: CASSKGLAGLSEQYF.

As to this clone: This same CDR3 is encoded by further DNA sequences in the sample. V gene TRBV5-4 combines with J gene TRBJ2-7, with 9 positions matching TRBD1. CDR1 is SGHNT, CDR2 YYREEE, per germline (reference sequence). V was clipped by 2 bases and J by 2 bases; unmatched bases: 2. CDR3 size: 14 residues. The CDR3 loop is CASSLRQGAYEQYF. CDR3 sequence (DNA): TGTGCCAGCAGCTTACGACAGGGGGCCTACGAGCAGTACTTC.

This chain joins TRBV9 and TRBJ2-1, with D unresolved. CDR3 length: 13 residues. Germline V gives CDR1 SGDLS, CDR2 YYNGEE. V was trimmed by 1 base and J by 4 bases, leaving 6 bases between them. In nucleotides, the CDR3 is TGTGCCAGCAGCGTACTAGAGTACAATGAGCAGTTCTTC. It yields the protein CASSVLEYNEQFF.

The gene calls are TRBV15 and TRBJ2-7; no definite D call. The CDR3 extends over 15 amino acids. Germline V gene data show CDR1 as LNHNV and CDR2 as YYDKDF (reference sequence). The V and J ends lost 0 bases and 3 bases respectively, with 12 bases between them. This CDR3 is CATSRDGSLDYEQYF. CDR3 nucleotides: TGTGCCACCAGCAGAGATGGGTCTCTGGACTACGAGCAGTACTTC.

V usage is TRBV11-2 and J usage is TRBJ2-5; a possible D gene is TRBD1 (6 bases). CDR1 and CDR2 from the germline V gene are SGHAT and FQNNGV. There are 15 residues in the CDR3. Between the trimmed V and J ends, which lost 5 bases and 6 bases, there was a span of 19 bases. For the CDR3, the DNA is TGTGCCAGCAGCCAACACCCAGGGGCGATGAAGACCCAGTACTTC. Its translation is CASSQHPGAMKTQYF.